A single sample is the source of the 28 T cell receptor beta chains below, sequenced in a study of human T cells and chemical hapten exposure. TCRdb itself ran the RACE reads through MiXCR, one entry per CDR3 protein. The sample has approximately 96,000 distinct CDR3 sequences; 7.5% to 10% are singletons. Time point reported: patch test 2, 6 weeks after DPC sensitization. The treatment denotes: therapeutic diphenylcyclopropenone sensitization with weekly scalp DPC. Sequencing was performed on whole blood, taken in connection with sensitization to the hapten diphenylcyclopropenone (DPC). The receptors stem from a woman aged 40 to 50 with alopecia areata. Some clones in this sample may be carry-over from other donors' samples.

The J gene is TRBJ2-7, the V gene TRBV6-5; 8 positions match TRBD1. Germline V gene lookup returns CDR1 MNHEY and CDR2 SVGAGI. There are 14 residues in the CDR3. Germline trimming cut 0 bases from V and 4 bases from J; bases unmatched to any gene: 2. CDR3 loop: CASSYSRTGYEQYF. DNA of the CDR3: TGTGCCAGCAGTTACTCCAGGACAGGGTACGAGCAGTACTTC.

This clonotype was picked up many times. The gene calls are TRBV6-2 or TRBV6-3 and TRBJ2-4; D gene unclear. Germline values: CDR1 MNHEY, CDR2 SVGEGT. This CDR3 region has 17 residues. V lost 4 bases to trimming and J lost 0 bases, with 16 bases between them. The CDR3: CASSWFGVRLAKNIQYF. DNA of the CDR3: TGTGCCAGCAGTTGGTTTGGAGTGCGACTAGCCAAAAACATTCAGTACTTC.

CDR3 nucleotide sequence: TGTGCCAGCAGCCGAACTGGGAGCTGGGGTGAGCAGTTCTTC. It specifies CASSRTGSWGEQFF. The chain couples TRBV13 to TRBJ2-1; maybe TRBD2 (5 bases). The CDR3 has 14 residues. Per germline, CDR1 PRHDT and CDR2 FYEKMQ (reference sequence). V was pared by 5 bases and J by 9 bases, with 17 bases between. Using reference TRBV13 and TRBJ2-1 for the parts outside the CDR3, the full variable domain is AAGVIQSPRHLIKEKRETATLKCYPIPRHDTVYWYQQGPGQDPQFLISFYEKMQSDKGSIPDRFSAQQFSDYHSELNMSSLELGDSALYFCASSRTGSWGEQFFGPGTRLTVL.

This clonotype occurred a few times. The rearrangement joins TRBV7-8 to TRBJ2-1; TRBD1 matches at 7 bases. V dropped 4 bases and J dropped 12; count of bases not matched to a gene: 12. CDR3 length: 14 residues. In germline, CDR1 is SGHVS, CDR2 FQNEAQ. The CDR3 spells CASSYDRVERGQFF. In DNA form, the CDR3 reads TGTGCCAGCAGCTATGACAGGGTAGAACGGGGGCAGTTCTTC.

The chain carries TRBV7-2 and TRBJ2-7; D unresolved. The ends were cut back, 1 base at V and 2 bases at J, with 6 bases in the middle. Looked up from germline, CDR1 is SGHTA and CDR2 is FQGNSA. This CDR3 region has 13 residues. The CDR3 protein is CASSLVSTYEQYF. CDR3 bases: TGTGCCAGCAGCTTAGTATCTACCTACGAGCAGTACTTC.

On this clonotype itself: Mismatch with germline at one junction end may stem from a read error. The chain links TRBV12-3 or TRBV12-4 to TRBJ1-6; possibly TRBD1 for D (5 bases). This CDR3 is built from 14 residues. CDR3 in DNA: TGTGCCAGCAGTTCCGACAGTGGGAATTCACACCTCCACTTT. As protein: CASSSDSGNSHLHF.

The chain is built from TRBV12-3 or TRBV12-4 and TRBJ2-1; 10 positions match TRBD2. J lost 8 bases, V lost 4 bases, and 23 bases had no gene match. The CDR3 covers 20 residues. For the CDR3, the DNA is TGTGCCAGCAGTTCCCCGGTGGCTAGCGGGAGTCTAACAGGGGGGGATGAGCAGTTCTTC. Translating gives CASSSPVASGSLTGGDEQFF.

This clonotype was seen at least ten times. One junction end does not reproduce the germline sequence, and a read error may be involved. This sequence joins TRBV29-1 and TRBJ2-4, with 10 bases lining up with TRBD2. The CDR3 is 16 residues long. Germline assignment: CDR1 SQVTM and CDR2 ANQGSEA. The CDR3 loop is CSVEGTSALWGNIQYF. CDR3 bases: TGCAGCGTAGAAGGGACTAGCGCCCTTTGGGGAAACATTCAGTACTTC.

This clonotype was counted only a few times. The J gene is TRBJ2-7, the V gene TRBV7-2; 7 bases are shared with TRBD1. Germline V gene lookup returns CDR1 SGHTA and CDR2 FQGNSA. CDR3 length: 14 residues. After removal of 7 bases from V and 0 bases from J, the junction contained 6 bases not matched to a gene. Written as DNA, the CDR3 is TGTGCCAGCAACCCCGGGACAGTCTCCTACGAGCAGTACTTC. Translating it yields CASNPGTVSYEQYF. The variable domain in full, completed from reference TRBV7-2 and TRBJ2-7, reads GAGVSQSPSNKVTEKGKDVELRCDPISGHTALYWYRQSLGQGLEFLIYFQGNSAPDKSGLPSDRFSAERTGGSVSTLTIQRTQQEDSAVYLCASNPGTVSYEQYFGPGTRLTVT.

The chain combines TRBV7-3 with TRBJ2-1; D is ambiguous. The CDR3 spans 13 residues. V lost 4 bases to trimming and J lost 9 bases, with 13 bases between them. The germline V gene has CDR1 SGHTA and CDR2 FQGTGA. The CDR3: CASSSPEKGEQFF. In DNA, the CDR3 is TGTGCCAGCAGCTCGCCAGAGAAGGGTGAGCAGTTCTTC.

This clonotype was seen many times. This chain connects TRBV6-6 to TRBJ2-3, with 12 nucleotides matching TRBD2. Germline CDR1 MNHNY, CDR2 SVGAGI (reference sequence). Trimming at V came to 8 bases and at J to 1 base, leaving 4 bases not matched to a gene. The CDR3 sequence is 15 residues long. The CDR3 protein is CASWTSGTRTDTQYF. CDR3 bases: TGTGCCAGCTGGACTAGCGGGACCCGCACAGATACGCAGTATTTT.

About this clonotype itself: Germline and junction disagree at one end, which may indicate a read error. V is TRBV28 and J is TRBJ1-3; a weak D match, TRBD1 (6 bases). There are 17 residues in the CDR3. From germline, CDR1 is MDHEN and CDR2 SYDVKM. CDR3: CAGRSQLRGVGGNTIYF. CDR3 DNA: TGTGCCGGCAGATCCCAGCTCAGGGGAGTGGGAGGAAACACCATATATTTT.

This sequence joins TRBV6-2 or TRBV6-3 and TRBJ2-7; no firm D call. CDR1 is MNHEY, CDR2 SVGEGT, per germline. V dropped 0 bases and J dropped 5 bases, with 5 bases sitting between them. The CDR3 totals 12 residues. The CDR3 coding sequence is TGTGCCAGCAGTTACTCGTTCGACGAGCAGTACTTC. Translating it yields CASSYSFDEQYF.

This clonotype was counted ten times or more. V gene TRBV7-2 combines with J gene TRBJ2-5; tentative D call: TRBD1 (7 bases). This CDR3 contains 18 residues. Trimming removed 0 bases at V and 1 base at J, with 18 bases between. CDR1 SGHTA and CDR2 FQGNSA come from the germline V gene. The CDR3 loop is CASSLARRDSLFQETQYF. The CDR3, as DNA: TGTGCCAGCAGCTTAGCGCGGAGGGACAGCCTTTTCCAAGAGACCCAGTACTTC.

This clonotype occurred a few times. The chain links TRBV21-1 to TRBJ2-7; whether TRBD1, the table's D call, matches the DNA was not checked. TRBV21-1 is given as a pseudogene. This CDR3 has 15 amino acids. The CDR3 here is CASSESVQALYEQYF. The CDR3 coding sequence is TGTGCCAGCAGCGAAAGTGTACAGGCGCTCTACGAGCAGTACTTC.

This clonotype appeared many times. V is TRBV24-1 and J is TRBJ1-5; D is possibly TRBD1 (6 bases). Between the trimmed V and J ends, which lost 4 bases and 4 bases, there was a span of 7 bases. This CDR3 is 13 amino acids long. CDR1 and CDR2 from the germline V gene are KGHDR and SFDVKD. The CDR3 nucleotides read TGTGCCACCAGTGACACAGGGAATCAGCCCCAGCATTTT. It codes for CATSDTGNQPQHF.

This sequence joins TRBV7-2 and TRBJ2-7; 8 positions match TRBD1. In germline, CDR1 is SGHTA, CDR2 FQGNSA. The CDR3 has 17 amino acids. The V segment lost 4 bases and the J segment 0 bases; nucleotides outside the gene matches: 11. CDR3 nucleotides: TGTGCCAGCAGCTCCATCTTAGGACAGGGACACTCCTACGAGCAGTACTTC. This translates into CASSSILGQGHSYEQYF.

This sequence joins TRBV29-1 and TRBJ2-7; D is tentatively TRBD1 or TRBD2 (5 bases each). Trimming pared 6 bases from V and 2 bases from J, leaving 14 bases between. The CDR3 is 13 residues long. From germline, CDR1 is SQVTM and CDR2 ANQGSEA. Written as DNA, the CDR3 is TGCAGCGTCCGGGACGGGGCAGCCTACGAGCAGTACTTC. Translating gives CSVRDGAAYEQYF.

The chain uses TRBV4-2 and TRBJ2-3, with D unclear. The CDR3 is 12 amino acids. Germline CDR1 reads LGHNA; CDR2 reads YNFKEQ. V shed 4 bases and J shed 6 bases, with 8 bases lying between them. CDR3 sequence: CASSRDSDTQYF. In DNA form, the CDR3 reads TGTGCCAGCAGCCGAGATTCGGATACGCAGTATTTT.

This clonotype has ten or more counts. The CDR3 bases are TGTGCCAGCAGCTCTTTGAACACCGGGGAGCTGTTTTTT. Protein product: CASSSLNTGELFF. The chain is built from TRBV7-3 and TRBJ2-2; D is undetermined. Germline CDR1 SGHTA, CDR2 FQGTGA. The CDR3 loop spans 13 amino acids. V shed 4 bases and J shed 1 base, with 4 bases lying between them. The whole variable domain, remainder taken from reference TRBV7-3 and TRBJ2-2, is GAGVSQTPSNKVTEKGKYVELRCDPISGHTALYWYRQSLGQGPEFLIYFQGTGAADDSGLPNDRFFAVRPEGSVSTLKIQRTERGDSAVYLCASSSLNTGELFFGEGSRLTVL.

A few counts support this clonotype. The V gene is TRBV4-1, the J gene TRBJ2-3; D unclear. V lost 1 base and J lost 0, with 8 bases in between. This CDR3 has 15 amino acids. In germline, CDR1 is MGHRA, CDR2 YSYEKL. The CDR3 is CASSQGQASTDTQYF. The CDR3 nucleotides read TGCGCCAGCAGCCAAGGGCAGGCGAGCACAGATACGCAGTATTTT.

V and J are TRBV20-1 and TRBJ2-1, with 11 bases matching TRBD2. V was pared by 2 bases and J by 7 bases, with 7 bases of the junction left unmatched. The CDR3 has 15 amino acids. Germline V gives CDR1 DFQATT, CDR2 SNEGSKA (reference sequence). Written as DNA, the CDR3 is TGCAGTGCTAGACGACTAGCGGGATCTCGGAATGAGCAGTTCTTC. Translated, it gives CSARRLAGSRNEQFF.

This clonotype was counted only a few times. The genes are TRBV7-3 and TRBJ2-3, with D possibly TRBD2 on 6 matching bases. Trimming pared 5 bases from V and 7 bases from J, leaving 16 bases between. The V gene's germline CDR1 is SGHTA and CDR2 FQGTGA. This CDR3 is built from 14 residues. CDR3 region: CASSPWDSGNTQYF. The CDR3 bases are TGTGCCAGCAGCCCCTGGGATAGCGGAAATACGCAGTATTTT.

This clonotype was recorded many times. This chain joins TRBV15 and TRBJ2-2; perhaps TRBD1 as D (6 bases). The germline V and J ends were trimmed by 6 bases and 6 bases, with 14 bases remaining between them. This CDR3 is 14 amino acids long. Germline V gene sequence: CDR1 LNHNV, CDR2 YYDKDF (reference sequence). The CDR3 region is CATRQGPRAGELFF. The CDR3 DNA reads TGTGCCACCAGACAGGGACCGCGGGCCGGGGAGCTGTTTTTT.

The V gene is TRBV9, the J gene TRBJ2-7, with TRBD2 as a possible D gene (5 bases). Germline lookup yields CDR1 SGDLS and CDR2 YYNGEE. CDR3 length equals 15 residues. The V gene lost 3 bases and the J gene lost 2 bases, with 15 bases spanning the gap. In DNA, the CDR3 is TGTGCCAGCAGCGCCACCTCCGGACTGCCCTACGAGCAGTACTTC. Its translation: CASSATSGLPYEQYF.

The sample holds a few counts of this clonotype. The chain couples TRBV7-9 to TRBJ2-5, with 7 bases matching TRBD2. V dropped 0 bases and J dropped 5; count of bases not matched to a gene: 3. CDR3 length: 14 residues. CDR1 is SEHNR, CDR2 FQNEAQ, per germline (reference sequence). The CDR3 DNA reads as TGTGCCAGCAGCTTAGCTGGGAGGGTGGAGACCCAGTACTTC. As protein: CASSLAGRVETQYF. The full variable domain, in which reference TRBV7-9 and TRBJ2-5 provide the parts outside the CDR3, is DTGVSQNPRHKITKRGQNVTFRCDPISEHNRLYWYRQTLGQGPEFLTYFQNEAQLEKSRLLSDRFSAERPKGSFSTLEIQRTEQGDSAMYLCASSLAGRVETQYFGPGTRLLVL.

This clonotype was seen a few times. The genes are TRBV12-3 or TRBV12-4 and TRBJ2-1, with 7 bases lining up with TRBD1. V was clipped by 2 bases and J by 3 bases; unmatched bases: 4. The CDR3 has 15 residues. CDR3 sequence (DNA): TGTGCCAGCAGTTTACCCGGGACAGTCTACAATGAGCAGTTCTTC. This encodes CASSLPGTVYNEQFF.

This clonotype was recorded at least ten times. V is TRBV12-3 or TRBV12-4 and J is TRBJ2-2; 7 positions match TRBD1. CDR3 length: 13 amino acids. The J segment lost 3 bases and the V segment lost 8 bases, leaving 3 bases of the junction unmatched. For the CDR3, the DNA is TGTGCCAGCGCTACAGGGGACACCGGGGAGCTGTTTTTT. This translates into CASATGDTGELFF.